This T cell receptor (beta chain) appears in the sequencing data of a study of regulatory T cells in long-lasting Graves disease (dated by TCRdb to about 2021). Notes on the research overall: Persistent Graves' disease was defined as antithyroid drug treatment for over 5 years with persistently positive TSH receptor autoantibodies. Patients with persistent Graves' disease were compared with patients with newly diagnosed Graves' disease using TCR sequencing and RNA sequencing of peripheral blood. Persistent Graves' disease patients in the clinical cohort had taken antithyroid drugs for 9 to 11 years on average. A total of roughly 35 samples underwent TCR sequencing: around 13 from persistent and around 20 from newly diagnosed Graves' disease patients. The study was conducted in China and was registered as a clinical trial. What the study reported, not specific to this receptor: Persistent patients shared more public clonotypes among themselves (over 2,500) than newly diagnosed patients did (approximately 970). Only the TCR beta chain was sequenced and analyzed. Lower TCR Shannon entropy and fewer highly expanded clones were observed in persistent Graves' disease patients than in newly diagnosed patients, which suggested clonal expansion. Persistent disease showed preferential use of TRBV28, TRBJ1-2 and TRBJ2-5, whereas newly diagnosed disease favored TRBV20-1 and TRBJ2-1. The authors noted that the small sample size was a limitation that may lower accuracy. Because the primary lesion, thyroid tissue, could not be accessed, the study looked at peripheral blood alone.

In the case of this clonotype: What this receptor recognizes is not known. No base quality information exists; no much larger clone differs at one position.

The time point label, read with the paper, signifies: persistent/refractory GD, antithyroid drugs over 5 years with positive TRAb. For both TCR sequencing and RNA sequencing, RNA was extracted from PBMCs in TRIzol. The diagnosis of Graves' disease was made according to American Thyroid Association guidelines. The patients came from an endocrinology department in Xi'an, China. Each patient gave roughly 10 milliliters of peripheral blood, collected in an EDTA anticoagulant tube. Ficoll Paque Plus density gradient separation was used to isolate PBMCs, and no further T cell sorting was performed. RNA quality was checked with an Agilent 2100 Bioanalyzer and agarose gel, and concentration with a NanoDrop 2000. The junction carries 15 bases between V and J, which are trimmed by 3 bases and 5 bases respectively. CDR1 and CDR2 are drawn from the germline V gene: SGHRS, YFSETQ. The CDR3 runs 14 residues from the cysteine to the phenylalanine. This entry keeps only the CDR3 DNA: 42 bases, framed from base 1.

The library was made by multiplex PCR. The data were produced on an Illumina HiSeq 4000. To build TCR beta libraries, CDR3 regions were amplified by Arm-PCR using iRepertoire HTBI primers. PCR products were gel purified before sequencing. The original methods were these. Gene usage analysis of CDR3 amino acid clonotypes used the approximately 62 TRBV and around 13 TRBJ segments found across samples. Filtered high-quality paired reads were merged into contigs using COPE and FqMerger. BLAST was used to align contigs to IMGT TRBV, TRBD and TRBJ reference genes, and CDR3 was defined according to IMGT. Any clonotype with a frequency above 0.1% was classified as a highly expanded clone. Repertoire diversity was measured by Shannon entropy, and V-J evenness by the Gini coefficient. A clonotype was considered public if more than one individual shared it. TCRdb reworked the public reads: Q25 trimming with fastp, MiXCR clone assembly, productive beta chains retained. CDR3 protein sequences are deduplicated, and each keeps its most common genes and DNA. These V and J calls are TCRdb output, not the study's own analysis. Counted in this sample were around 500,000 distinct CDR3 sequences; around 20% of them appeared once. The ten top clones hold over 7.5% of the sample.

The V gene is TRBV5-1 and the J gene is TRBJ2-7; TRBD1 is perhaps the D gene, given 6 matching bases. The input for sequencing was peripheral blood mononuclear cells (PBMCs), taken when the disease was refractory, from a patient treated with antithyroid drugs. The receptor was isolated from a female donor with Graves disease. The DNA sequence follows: TGCGCCAGCAGCTACAGGGATCCCATCGACGAGCAGTACTTC. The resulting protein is CASSYRDPIDEQYF.